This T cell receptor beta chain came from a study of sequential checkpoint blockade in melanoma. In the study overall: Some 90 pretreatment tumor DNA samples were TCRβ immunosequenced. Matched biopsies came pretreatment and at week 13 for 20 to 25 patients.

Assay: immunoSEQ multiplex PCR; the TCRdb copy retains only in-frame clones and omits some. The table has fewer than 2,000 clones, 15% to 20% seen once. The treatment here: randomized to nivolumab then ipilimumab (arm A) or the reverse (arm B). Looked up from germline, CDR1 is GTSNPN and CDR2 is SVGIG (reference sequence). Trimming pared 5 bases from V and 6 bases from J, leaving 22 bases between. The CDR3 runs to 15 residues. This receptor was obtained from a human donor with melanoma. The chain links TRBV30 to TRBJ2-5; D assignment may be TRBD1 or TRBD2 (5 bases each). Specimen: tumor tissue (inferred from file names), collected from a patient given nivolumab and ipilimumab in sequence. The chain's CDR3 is CAWEGPGPPGQTQYF. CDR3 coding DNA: TGTGCCTGGGAGGGACCGGGACCCCCGGGGCAGACCCAGTACTTC.